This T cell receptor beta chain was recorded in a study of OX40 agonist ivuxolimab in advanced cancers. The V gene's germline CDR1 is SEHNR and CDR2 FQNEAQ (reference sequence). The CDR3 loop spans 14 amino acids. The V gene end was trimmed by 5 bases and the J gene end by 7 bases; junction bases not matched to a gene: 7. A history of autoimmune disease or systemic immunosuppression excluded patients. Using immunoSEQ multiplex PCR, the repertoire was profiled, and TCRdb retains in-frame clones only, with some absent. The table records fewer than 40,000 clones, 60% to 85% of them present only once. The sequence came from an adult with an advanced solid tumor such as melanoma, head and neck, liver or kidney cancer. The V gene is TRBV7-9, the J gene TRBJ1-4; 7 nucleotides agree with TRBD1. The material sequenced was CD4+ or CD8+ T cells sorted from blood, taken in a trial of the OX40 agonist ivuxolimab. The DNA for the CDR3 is TGTGCCAGCAGCGCAGGGACAGACGGTGAAAAACTGTTTTTT. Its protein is CASSAGTDGEKLFF. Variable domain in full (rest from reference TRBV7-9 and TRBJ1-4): DTGVSQNPRHKITKRGQNVTFRCDPISEHNRLYWYRQTLGQGPEFLTYFQNEAQLEKSRLLSDRFSAERPKGSFSTLEIQRTEQGDSAMYLCASSAGTDGEKLFFGSGTQLSVL.